This T cell receptor (beta chain) was recorded in a study of Ad26.COV2.S vaccination and SARS-CoV-2 variants. About the research overall: The vaccine Ad26.COV2.S was put into the muscle once, or twice with 56 days between.

Described treatment: some 20 received Ad26.COV2.S at low or high dose, single or two shots; about 5 received placebo; per-sample allocation not given. Specimen acquisition occurred on day 63 following the initial vaccine or placebo injection. Study-wide points: The authors reported substantial breadth in spike-specific CD8+ and CD4+ T cell responses after vaccination. People who got the vaccine or the placebo had similar non-spike TCR breadth. Vaccinees displayed broader spike-specific TCR repertoires than placebo recipients.

With regard to this clone: Antigen specificity is unknown.

The protocol was immunoSEQ multiplex PCR, while the TCRdb copy is restricted to in-frame clones and leaves out a portion. This sample carries hundreds of thousands of clones, 92% of them seen once, and the ten largest clones take more than 1.5%. Germline CDR1 and CDR2: SQVTM and ANQGSEA. Trimming pared 7 bases from V and 3 bases from J, leaving 13 bases between. This CDR3 has 13 residues. The rearrangement links TRBV29-1 to TRBJ1-5; perhaps TRBD1 as D (5 bases). This TCR derives from a person aged 18-60 years who received the Ad26.COV2.S COVID-19 vaccine or a placebo. This specimen was peripheral blood, taken in a trial of Ad26.COV2.S vaccine versus placebo. The CDR3 bases are TGCAGCGCCTCGGCGGGGCCCAATCAGCCCCAGCATTTT. Protein product: CSASAGPNQPQHF.